These 18 T cell receptor beta chains originate from one sample sequenced in a study of T cell repertoires in cytomegalovirus infection. TCRdb reprocessed the reads with MiXCR, giving one entry per CDR3 protein. The data contain hundreds of thousands of distinct CDR3 sequences, around 29% of them singletons. No antigen is known for these receptors. The material sequenced was cultured CD8+ T cells from PBMCs, taken from culture after CMV antigen stimulation. Source of these receptors: a human donor in good health (CMV status not recorded). Some clones in this sample may be carry-over from other donors' samples.

As to this clonotype: This may be a read error: a much more frequent sequence differs by one nucleotide. The J gene is TRBJ2-2, the V gene TRBV7-6; D gene ambiguous. The length of the CDR3 is 15 residues. The germline CDR1 and CDR2 sequences are SGHVS and FNYEAQ. In DNA form, the CDR3 reads TGTGTCAGCAGCCTACGAGAGACTTCCGAGGGGGAGCTGTTTTTT. Protein sequence: CVSSLRETSEGELFF. Together with reference TRBV7-6 and TRBJ2-2, the CDR3 gives the full variable domain: GAGVSQSPRYKVTKRGQDVALRCDPISGHVSLYWYRQALGQGPEFLTYFNYEAQQDKSGLPNDRFSAERPEGSISTLTIQRTEQRDSAMYRCVSSLRETSEGELFFGEGSRLTVL.

Note on this clonotype: One junction end does not reproduce the germline sequence, and a read error may be involved. This chain uses TRBV5-6 with TRBJ2-3; D call uncertain. Germline loops: CDR1 SGHDT, CDR2 YYEEEE. The CDR3 extends over 12 amino acids. The CDR3 DNA is TGTGCCAGCAGCTTGTCAGCAGATATGCAGTATTTT. Its protein is CASSLSADMQYF.

The chain recombines TRBV12-3 or TRBV12-4 with TRBJ2-5, with TRBD2 as a possible D gene (5 bases). Trimming left V 1 base short and J 5 bases short, with 17 bases between. This CDR3 has 16 residues. The CDR3 nucleotides are TGTGCCAGCAGTTTAGTGGGGAGAGATGGCATTGAGACCCAGTACTTC. Its protein is CASSLVGRDGIETQYF.

About this clonotype: Just one base apart from a much larger clone, this may be a read error. The V call is TRBV19, the J call TRBJ1-4; no firm D call. The germline V gene encodes CDR1 LNHDA and CDR2 SQIVND (reference sequence). The CDR3 runs 13 residues. DNA of the CDR3: TGTACCAGTAGTATACCCGGATACGAAAAACTGTTTTTT. This encodes CTSSIPGYEKLFF.

J is TRBJ2-1 and V is TRBV27, with a possible D match to TRBD1 (5 bases). The V gene's germline CDR1 is MNHEY and CDR2 SMNVEV (reference sequence). This CDR3 is built from 14 residues. Trimming removed 6 bases at V and 7 bases at J, with 16 bases between. For the CDR3, the DNA is TGTGCCAGCAGCCAGGACATCTACAGGAATGAGCAGTTCTTC. This translates into CASSQDIYRNEQFF.

The chain joins TRBV27 to TRBJ2-7; tentative D call: TRBD1 (6 bases). CDR1 and CDR2 from the germline V gene are MNHEY and SMNVEV (reference sequence). V was trimmed by 6 bases and J by 4 bases, leaving 16 bases between them. This CDR3 region has 14 residues. The CDR3 coding sequence is TGTGCCAGCAGCTCCGGGACAAGTCTGTACGAGCAGTACTTC. Amino acid sequence: CASSSGTSLYEQYF.

The rearrangement uses TRBV7-9 and TRBJ2-3; D is possibly TRBD2 (6 bases). The germline V gene encodes CDR1 SEHNR and CDR2 FQNEAQ (reference sequence). V was cut by 4 bases and J by 0 bases, with 11 bases left in between. This CDR3 region has 15 residues. The CDR3 region has the DNA TGTGCCAGCAGCTCAACTAGCCTAAGCACAGATACGCAGTATTTT. Protein product: CASSSTSLSTDTQYF. Supplemented by reference TRBV7-9 and TRBJ2-3, the full variable domain reads DTGVSQNPRHKITKRGQNVTFRCDPISEHNRLYWYRQTLGQGPEFLTYFQNEAQLEKSRLLSDRFSAERPKGSFSTLEIQRTEQGDSAMYLCASSSTSLSTDTQYFGPGTRLTVL.

This clonotype was seen only a few times. This sequence joins TRBV4-3 and TRBJ2-3; the D gene is possibly TRBD2 (5 bases). V lost 0 bases, J lost 2 bases, and 12 bases lay in between. The CDR3 extends over 16 amino acids. Germline CDR1 and CDR2: LGHNA and YSLEER. The CDR3 region is CASSQDRVGITDTQYF. In nucleotides, the CDR3 is TGCGCCAGCAGCCAAGATCGCGTCGGGATCACAGATACGCAGTATTTT.

This clonotype was counted between two and nine times. The V call is TRBV7-6, the J call TRBJ2-5; D gene ambiguous. The CDR3 is 12 residues long. Germline loops: CDR1 SGHVS, CDR2 FNYEAQ. V was clipped by 11 bases and J by 5 bases, with 15 bases between them. The CDR3 DNA reads TGTGCCTCTCGGGTGAACTGGGAGACCCAGTACTTC. This sequence encodes CASRVNWETQYF.

The rearrangement links TRBV27 to TRBJ2-7, with D perhaps TRBD2 (6 bases). Trimming took off 0 bases at V and 1 base at J, with 13 bases between the two ends. The length of the CDR3 is 16 residues. CDR1 is MNHEY, CDR2 SMNVEV, per germline (reference sequence). CDR3 protein: CASSLSGLDMSYEQYV. The CDR3 DNA reads as TGTGCCAGCAGTTTATCGGGACTGGATATGTCCTACGAGCAGTACGTC.

This clonotype was detected many times. V and J are TRBV27 and TRBJ2-7; D might be TRBD1 (6 bases). In germline, CDR1 is MNHEY, CDR2 SMNVEV (reference sequence). V was shortened by 6 bases and J by 0 bases, with 15 bases between the two germline ends. This CDR3 comprises 15 residues. The CDR3 DNA reads TGTGCCAGCAGCCCGGACAGCGAGAGCTCCTACGAGCAGTACTTC. Its protein is CASSPDSESSYEQYF.

This clonotype is medium-sized (0.01 to 0.1%) in the sample. The V and J genes are TRBV7-9 and TRBJ1-1; the D gene is possibly TRBD1 (5 bases). Germline V gene sequence: CDR1 SEHNR, CDR2 FQNEAQ (reference sequence). Trimming took 11 bases from V and 4 from J, leaving 29 bases between them. This CDR3 is built from 17 residues. As DNA, the CDR3 is TGTGCCTCGTGCGGGGCGGGCATAGGGGAGATCCGCACTGAAGCTTTCTTT. It codes for CASCGAGIGEIRTEAFF.

This clonotype was observed a handful of times. The chain recombines TRBV27 with TRBJ2-2; no definite D call. Germline assignment: CDR1 MNHEY and CDR2 SMNVEV (reference sequence). The CDR3 loop spans 14 amino acids. Trimming took 2 bases from V and 6 from J, leaving 10 bases between them. CDR3 protein: CASSLTASAGELFF. The CDR3 coding sequence is TGTGCCAGCAGTTTAACAGCCTCGGCCGGGGAGCTGTTTTTT.

In its sample, this clonotype was seen many times. This sequence joins TRBV6-6 and TRBJ1-2, with D possibly TRBD1 on 5 matching bases. V was pared by 2 bases and J by 10 bases, with 17 bases between. Per the germline V gene, CDR1 is MNHNY and CDR2 is SVGAGI (reference sequence). This CDR3 is 14 amino acids long. For the CDR3, the DNA is TGTGCCAGCAGTTACAGTCAGGGCTATTCCAACTACACCTTC. Protein product: CASSYSQGYSNYTF.

This clonotype was seen a few times. The chain carries TRBV5-1 and TRBJ1-2; D unresolved. The length of the CDR3 is 12 residues. Trimming left V 5 bases short and J 6 bases short, with 11 bases between. Germline loops: CDR1 SGHRS, CDR2 YFSETQ. This CDR3 reads CASRGSKDGYTF. Written as DNA, the CDR3 is TGCGCCAGCAGAGGCAGCAAGGATGGCTACACCTTC.

The genes are TRBV7-9 and TRBJ2-7, with 7 bases identical to TRBD1. The germline CDR1 and CDR2 sequences are SEHNR and FQNEAQ (reference sequence). The CDR3 is 15 amino acids. V shed 5 bases and J 1 base; nucleotides not matched to a gene: 8. CDR3 sequence: CASSLHRQGSYEQYF. CDR3 bases: TGTGCCAGCAGCCTACATCGACAGGGTTCCTACGAGCAGTACTTC.

The chain has TRBV10-3 and TRBJ2-2; 8 positions match TRBD1. The CDR3 sequence is 16 residues long. V trimming: 4 bases; J trimming: 2 bases; junction bases outside the gene matches: 6. Germline CDR1 ENHRY, CDR2 SYGVKD. DNA for the CDR3: TGTGCCATCAGTGGACCGGGACAGGTTAACACCGGGGAGCTGTTTTTT. It yields the protein CAISGPGQVNTGELFF.

This clonotype came up a few times. The chain employs TRBV6-2 or TRBV6-3 and TRBJ2-1, with a possible D match to TRBD1 (6 bases). The CDR3 contains 14 residues. CDR1 and CDR2 from the germline V gene are MNHEY and SVGEGT. V shed 2 bases and J shed 12 bases, with 17 bases lying between them. The CDR3 DNA follows: TGTGCCAGCAGTTACGACGCCCCCCAACAGGGGCAGTTCTTC. Its protein is CASSYDAPQQGQFF.